This entry describes one TCR beta chain. The antigen is unknown. Trimming took 4 bases from V and 0 from J, leaving 7 bases between them. The CDR3 extends over 13 amino acids. Germline V CDR1 and CDR2: LNHDA, SQIVND (reference sequence). This entry belongs to a study of T cell repertoires and Cas9 in healthy adults. At the level of the study: Multi-effector potency, cytotoxicity and lineage were assessed in SpCas9-reactive CD4 and CD8 T cells.

TCRdb's copy holds only in-frame clones and misses some; the assay was immunoSEQ multiplex PCR. The sample lists tens of thousands of clones; under 95% were seen once. Study-wide points: In vitro, SpCas9-reactive Tregs were reported to curb effector T cell proliferation and function.

This TCR derives from a human donor in good health. The source material was CD4+ effector T cells (CD127+, CD25-, CD137-, CD154-) from PBMCs; culture status not recorded. The chain links TRBV19 to TRBJ2-7, with D perhaps assigned TRBD1 or TRBD2 (5 bases each). CDR3 sequence (DNA): TGTGCCAGTAGTAAGGGGAGCTCCTACGAGCAGTACTTC. Amino acid sequence: CASSKGSSYEQYF.